The next 21 T cell receptor beta chains were all read from a single sample in a study of shared clonotypes between healthy human individuals. Here immunoSEQ multiplex PCR was the method, and the copy in TCRdb shows in-frame clones only, minus some. The data contain about 510,000 clones, 70% to 80% of them singletons. Sequenced sample: PBMCs. The source is a woman aged 40 to 50 in good health. Some clones in this sample may be carry-over from other donors' samples.

This clone was counted a few times. The CDR3 does not close with the conserved phenylalanine or tryptophan, likely indicating a read error. The limits of the CDR3 on the DNA are not certain, so only TCRdb's listed CDR3 is given. The J gene is TRBJ1-2, the V gene TRBV4-1. Inclusive of both ends, the CDR3 amounts to 15 amino acids. Germline CDR1 is MGHRA and CDR2 is YSYEKL. The CDR3 loop reads CASSQEGPVGGPIHY.

The rearrangement joins TRBV5-1 to TRBJ2-5; no clear D. CDR1 SGHRS and CDR2 YFSETQ come from the germline V gene. This CDR3 is built from 14 residues. Trimming removed 0 bases at V and 3 bases at J, with 9 bases between. Written as DNA, the CDR3 is TGCGCCAGCAGCTTGGAGGTGACCAAAGAGACCCAGTACTTC. Protein product: CASSLEVTKETQYF.

This clone was seen once. The chain carries TRBV29-1 and TRBJ2-3, with 11 bases fitting TRBD2. After removal of 6 bases from V and 2 bases from J, the junction contained 7 bases not matched to a gene. The CDR3 totals 15 residues. Germline V gene sequence: CDR1 SQVTM, CDR2 ANQGSEA. CDR3 nucleotides: TGCAGCGTGCCACAGGGACTAGCGGACACAGATACGCAGTATTTT. Translating it yields CSVPQGLADTDTQYF.

V gene TRBV19 combines with J gene TRBJ2-2; TRBD2 is a possible D gene (6 bases). The CDR3 has 13 amino acids. Trimming cost V 9 bases and J 0 bases, with 8 bases left between them. Per germline, CDR1 LNHDA and CDR2 SQIVND (reference sequence). CDR3 nucleotide sequence: TGTGCCAGCCGGGAGACGAACACCGGGGAGCTGTTTTTT. Translated, it gives CASRETNTGELFF.

This rearrangement joins TRBV7-8 to TRBJ2-3; possibly TRBD1 for D (5 bases). V lost 1 base and J 1 base, leaving 12 bases between the germline ends. This CDR3 has 16 amino acids. Germline-derived CDR1 and CDR2 are SGHVS and FQNEAQ. The CDR3 DNA is TGTGCCAGCAGCTTAGTAGGGGTACCGGGCACAGATACGCAGTATTTT. Encoded protein: CASSLVGVPGTDTQYF.

The chain combines TRBV15 with TRBJ2-1; 11 bases align to TRBD1. Germline trimming cut 4 bases from V and 5 bases from J; bases unmatched to any gene: 4. The CDR3 loop spans 15 amino acids. From germline, CDR1 is LNHNV and CDR2 YYDKDF (reference sequence). CDR3: CATSTGQGADNEQFF. The DNA of the CDR3 is TGTGCCACCAGCACAGGACAGGGGGCGGACAATGAGCAGTTCTTC.

The rearrangement uses TRBV9 and TRBJ1-1, with 7 nucleotides matching TRBD1. The germline CDR1 and CDR2 sequences are SGDLS and YYNGEE. V gave up 3 bases and J gave up 4 bases; unmatched junction bases: 6. The CDR3 contains 14 residues. CDR3 nucleotide sequence: TGTGCCAGCAGCGGAACAGGGGCGAGCACTGAAGCTTTCTTT. Its translation is CASSGTGASTEAFF.

In nucleotides, the CDR3 is TGTGCCAGCAGTCAAGGGATCTACGAGCAGTACTTC. Translation: CASSQGIYEQYF. This chain uses TRBV28 with TRBJ2-7, with D uncertain. The CDR3 has 12 residues. Germline assignment: CDR1 MDHEN and CDR2 SYDVKM. V was clipped by 5 bases and J by 3 bases, with 8 bases between them.

The chain has TRBV5-1 and TRBJ2-3; D is unresolved. The germline gives CDR1 SGHRS, CDR2 YFSETQ. Trimming took off 4 bases at V and 4 bases at J, with 10 bases between the two ends. The CDR3 length is 13 residues. This CDR3 is CASSKGPPDTQYF. The CDR3 region has the DNA TGCGCCAGCAGCAAGGGCCCTCCAGATACGCAGTATTTT.

Comment on this clone: Given a much more abundant clone one base away, this may be a read error. The sample contains more than one DNA sequence encoding this CDR3. This sequence joins TRBV5-4 and TRBJ2-2, with 7 bases lining up with TRBD1. CDR3 length: 14 amino acids. V was pared by 4 bases and J by 4 bases, with 4 bases of the junction left unmatched. In germline, CDR1 is SGHNT, CDR2 YYREEE (reference sequence). CDR3 protein: CASSLGTATGELFF. The CDR3 DNA reads as TGTGCCAGCAGCCTAGGGACAGCCACCGGGGAGCTGTTTTTT.

The chain joins TRBV7-3 to TRBJ2-1, with TRBD2 matching 11 bases. V lost 4 bases and J lost 2; bases outside the gene matches: 7. The CDR3 extends over 17 amino acids. The germline gives CDR1 SGHTA, CDR2 FQGTGA. As DNA, the CDR3 is TGTGCCAGCAGCTCCCGACTAGCGGGGACCACCTACAATGAGCAGTTCTTC. This encodes CASSSRLAGTTYNEQFF.

Here the CDR3 DNA reads TGTGCCAGCAGTTTCCGGCGGGTGAATGAGCAGTTCTTC. Residues: CASSFRRVNEQFF. The V gene is TRBV27, the J gene TRBJ2-1; D perhaps matches TRBD2 (5 bases). Germline assignment: CDR1 MNHEY and CDR2 SMNVEV (reference sequence). V was pared by 3 bases and J by 7 bases, with 10 bases between. The CDR3 length is 13 residues.

The chain links TRBV18 to TRBJ2-2; D uncertain. CDR3 length: 16 residues. The V and J ends lost 1 base and 4 bases respectively, with 13 bases between them. Germline V gene sequence: CDR1 KGHSH, CDR2 LQKENI. The CDR3 nucleotides read TGTGCCAGCTCACCACAGCCCCCTGTGGTCACCGGGGAGCTGTTTTTT. Translation: CASSPQPPVVTGELFF.

The J gene is TRBJ1-1, the V gene TRBV2; D unresolved. The length of the CDR3 is 15 residues. Looked up from germline, CDR1 is SNHLY and CDR2 is FYNNEI. V was pared by 7 bases and J by 1 base, with 16 bases between. The CDR3 region is CASTRRTSSNTEAFF. DNA for the CDR3: TGTGCCAGCACTCGTAGGACGTCCTCGAACACTGAAGCTTTCTTT.

This rearrangement joins TRBV6-6 to TRBJ1-4; 9 bases are a match to TRBD1. The CDR3 loop spans 14 amino acids. V dropped 4 bases and J dropped 7; count of bases not matched to a gene: 4. Germline V gene lookup returns CDR1 MNHNY and CDR2 SVGAGI (reference sequence). The CDR3 sequence: CASSLQGAVEKLFF. The CDR3 bases are TGTGCCAGCAGTTTACAGGGGGCCGTTGAAAAACTGTTTTTT.

This clone was detected ten times or more. The chain recombines TRBV20-1 with TRBJ2-7; D gene unclear. Germline lookup yields CDR1 DFQATT and CDR2 SNEGSKA (reference sequence). The CDR3 has 11 residues. Trimming shortened V by 1 base and J by 10 bases, and 11 bases separated the two germline ends. CDR3 amino acids: CSARGLPEQYF. CDR3 nucleotides: TGCAGTGCTAGAGGTCTCCCTGAACAGTACTTC.

V and J are TRBV12-5 and TRBJ1-5; no clear D. Trimming shortened V by 2 bases and J by 0 bases, and 2 bases separated the two germline ends. This CDR3 is built from 13 residues. Germline V gives CDR1 LGHNT, CDR2 FRNRAP. The CDR3 loop reads CASGLNSNQPQHF. CDR3 coding DNA: TGTGCTAGTGGTTTGAATAGCAATCAGCCCCAGCATTTT.

The chain recombines TRBV30 with TRBJ2-7; D unresolved. V shed 5 bases and J shed 6 bases, with 14 bases lying between them. There are 12 residues in the CDR3. Per the germline V gene, CDR1 is GTSNPN and CDR2 is SVGIG (reference sequence). The CDR3 region has the DNA TGTGCCTGGTCTTTCCTTATCGGCGAGCAGTACTTC. Its protein product is CAWSFLIGEQYF.

This clone appeared a few times. V usage is TRBV28 and J usage is TRBJ1-4; D unresolved. CDR3 length: 14 residues. Germline V CDR1 and CDR2: MDHEN, SYDVKM. Trimming took off 6 bases at V and 5 bases at J, with 13 bases between the two ends. In nucleotides, the CDR3 is TGTGCCAGCAGGGAGGGTCATAGGAATGAAAAACTGTTTTTT. It yields the protein CASREGHRNEKLFF.

The chain recombines TRBV30 with TRBJ1-1; D is undetermined. The length of the CDR3 is 14 residues. V lost 2 bases and J lost 3, with 13 bases in between. Germline assignment: CDR1 GTSNPN and CDR2 SVGIG (reference sequence). Here the CDR3 reads CAWSPVVFYTEAFF. CDR3 coding DNA: TGTGCCTGGAGTCCAGTGGTGTTCTACACTGAAGCTTTCTTT.

The V gene is TRBV10-2, the J gene TRBJ2-3; D is undetermined. Per germline, CDR1 WSHSY and CDR2 SAAADI. Between the trimmed V and J ends, which lost 4 bases and 0 bases, there was a span of 17 bases. This CDR3 is 17 amino acids long. CDR3 bases: TGCGCCAGCAGTGGTCTTAGGTTTTTGGGTAGCACAGATACGCAGTATTTT. This encodes CASSGLRFLGSTDTQYF.